The source of this T cell receptor beta chain is a study of identical twins (dated by TCRdb to 2015 to 2016). General notes on the study: The study deep-sequenced TCR alpha and beta repertoires from monozygotic twins, unrelated adults of various ages and cord blood to test whether fetal clonotypes persist. Replicate twin experiments were performed at different times using different library preparation protocols to rule out contamination. Broader findings and caveats from the paper: Conclusions relied on cross-sectional statistical analysis, since the same donors could not be followed over many years. Out-of-frame TCR alpha sharing in monozygotic twins was systematically underestimated by recombination models, whereas sharing between unrelated individuals was in agreement with the recombination models. The excess sharing between twins in beta out-of-frame sequences was weaker because fewer shared sequences reduced the signal-to-noise ratio. Abundant cord blood beta clonotypes carried fewer insertions; young adult naive repertoires showed a weaker similar trend, while memory repertoires showed none. Compared with coincidental sharing between unrelated individuals, out-of-frame TCR alpha sequences shared between twins showed an excess of sequences with low generation probability. Invariant T cells such as MAIT and iNKT could partly confound zero-insertion analyses, although diverse VJ usage argued against such confounding for most clonotypes.

All donors were healthy Caucasians. Three pairs of female monozygotic twins, all aged roughly 18 to 29 years, were included in the twin cohort. CD4+ and CD8+ T cell populations were isolated with positive isolation kits from Invitrogen. This clonotype has only a few counts. No antigen is known for it. No base qualities exist here, and no much larger clone lies one base off it. The library was produced with 5' RACE. TCRdb names Illumina HiSeq 2000 as the instrument used. A universal primer binding site was introduced by template switching, and a unique molecular identifier was present in the final cDNA, enabling accurate counting of TCR cDNA molecules. Specific primers in the conserved constant-segment region were used to synthesize first-strand cDNA for the TCR alpha and beta chains. To control for contamination, every cDNA library carried two barcodes: a SMART-Mk sample barcode plus Illumina barcodes. Two successive PCR steps introduced TruSeq adapter sequences along with Illumina sample barcodes. TCR alpha and beta cDNA libraries were sequenced on the Illumina HiSeq platform with custom primers. The paper's processing steps were these. Raw reads were processed with MiGEC to extract unique molecular identifiers, and MiXCR was used to determine CDR3 positions. For each individual, recombination models were inferred using an EM algorithm with the repgenHMM and IGoR tools. The analysis of shared clonotypes was done with the tcR package in R, with sharing normalized by the product of cloneset sizes. To study raw recombination without the effects of thymic and clonal selection, out-of-frame nonproductive sequences were analyzed. Using fastp at Q25 and MiXCR, TCRdb reprocessed the public reads and kept productive beta chains. Under each unique CDR3 protein, matching rows form one entry showing the most common genes and DNA. The V and J calls follow TCRdb's processing rather than the paper's. The sample includes approximately 210,000 distinct CDR3 sequences, with 6.5% observed a single time. The ten largest clones capture roughly 14% of the sample.

The germline V gene supplies CDR1 SGHVS and CDR2 FNYEAQ. The CDR3, cysteine through phenylalanine, is 15 amino acids long. Only CDR3 DNA remains: 45 bases, in frame from the first base. Unmatched junction bases come to 3, with V trimmed by 5 bases and J by 6 bases. These records were also assigned to another study, of T cells expressing NK-cell markers. That second publication adds: Under 10 donors provided sorted CD3+CD56+NKG2C+, CD3+CD56+NKG2C- and CD3+CD56-NKG2C+ T-cell subsets, whose TCR beta-chain repertoires were profiled. Of the eight sequenced donors, seven were found to be HCMV-seropositive and one was found to be HCMV-seronegative. In several experiments an anti-gammadeltaTCR antibody was added to restrict sorting to alphabetaTCR-expressing T cells. In roughly six donors, the dominant CD3+CD56+NKG2C+ clonotypes ranked among the top 10 CD8+ clonotypes, making up roughly 1.0-8% of CD8+ T cells. Those dominant clonotypes were again the most abundant among CD3+CD56-NKG2C+ cells in a handful of donors, at roughly 25-60.1%. Whether the expanded NKG2C-expressing T cell clones were specific for HCMV antigens remained unclear. All eight donors whose samples were sequenced were randomly selected healthy volunteers, three of them men and five women. HCMV serostatus was determined by detecting HCMV-specific IgG in serum with a commercial ELISA kit. MIGEC was used to demultiplex reads and group the reads by UMI, and MiTCR was used to assemble and quantify clonotypes. To remove erroneous sequences, TCR cDNA sequences were retained only when supported by two or more reads. The tcR package was used for downstream repertoire analysis, with clonotypes matched between fractions based on CDR3 nucleotide sequence plus V segment. VDJmatch was used to annotate antigen specificity against VDJdb, with one amino acid substitution allowed in CDR3.

The clonotype originates from a woman aged 18-35 years in good health. Sequenced sample: CD8+ T cells sorted from blood. In this chain, TRBV7-6 is recombined with TRBJ1-6; 11 bases in between match TRBD1. The CDR3 region reads CASSQGTGGNSPLHF. The DNA is as follows: TGTGCCAGCAGCCAAGGGACAGGGGGTAATTCACCCCTCCACTTT.